This T cell receptor beta chain was identified during a study of blood T cells in healthy people across ages (dated by TCRdb to about 2015). About the investigation overall: In model experiments, template switching captured about one uniquely barcoded TCR beta cDNA molecule for every two T cells. The study measured age-related changes in TCR beta repertoire diversity using deep sequencing normalized with unique cDNA molecular identifiers. Four age groups were formed from the donors: young (average approximately 17 years), middle-aged (around 37), aged (approximately 60) and long-lived (around 82). To avoid experimental bias, donors of different ages were randomly spread across the sequencing lanes. For two donors (one aged 18 to 29 and one aged 80 or older), the study analyzed two additional independent replicas of 1 million unique cDNA reads from the same blood draw. The full study reports these points: As age increased, observed TCR beta diversity per million T cells dropped in a roughly linear way, and a significant reduction was already evident by age 40. Because the CMV infection status of the donors was unknown, age-related changes in expanded clonotypes may potentially have been confounded. Conclusive comparison of naive and antigen-experienced compartments was prevented by the profiling of bulk unsorted PBMCs. The percentage of naive T cells measured by flow cytometry correlated strongly with observed TCR beta diversity. Total diversity estimates from one million sequenced T cells were considered lower bounds and underestimates. The long-lived group showed more naive CD4+ T cells, fewer expanded clones and increased TCR diversity than the aged group, suggesting age selection.

This clonotype was recorded many times. Its specific antigen is unknown. No quality values exist for individual bases; no much larger clone is one base distant. The donors were roughly 39 Caucasian individuals from Russia, aged about 6 to 95 years, who were systemically healthy. Each donor gave around 9 milliliters of peripheral blood, collected into EDTA-treated Vacutainer tubes. PBMCs were isolated by Ficoll-Paque density-gradient centrifugation, with at least 7 million obtained per sample. Total RNA, at least 6 micrograms per sample, was extracted from PBMCs with Trizol reagent. For every donor, flow cytometry on a PBMC aliquot measured the percentage of naive CD45RAhigh/CD27high T cells. The receptor library was made with 5' RACE. The sequencer listed for this sample is Illumina HiSeq 2500. A second PCR of roughly 7 to 11 cycles was performed with a sample-barcoded 5' primer and a J-beta primer mix. A template-switch 5' adaptor carrying 12 random nucleotides introduced a unique molecular identifier onto each TCR beta cDNA molecule. Each sample yielded at least 2.5 million CDR3-containing paired-end reads. First-strand cDNA was synthesized from all RNA with the Mint cDNA synthesis kit, primed by a TRBC-specific oligonucleotide. Following uracil-DNA glycosylase treatment, a first 18-cycle PCR with universal primers M1SS and BC2_uni_R was performed on all cDNA. The authors' pipeline ran thus. Normalization of each sample was performed by random selection of 1 million high-quality reads, each carrying a distinct molecular identifier. Reads sharing molecular identifiers were discarded rather than binned into consensus sequences. MiTCR, with a Q25 quality threshold and the strictest error-elimination algorithm, was used for CDR3 identification, clonotype clustering and error correction. A nonparametric unseen species model with Euler transformation was used to estimate a lower bound on total TCR beta diversity. TCRdb reprocessed the public reads (quality trimming at Q25 with fastp, clone calling with MiXCR) and kept in-frame beta chains. All rows with the same CDR3 protein become a single entry with the most common DNA and genes. The V and J calls, along with clone size, are taken from TCRdb and not from the paper's own processing. The table for this sample lists about a million distinct CDR3 sequences; around two fifths of them were counted only once. The ten largest make up approximately 14% of the sample.

The germline V gene supplies CDR1 SGHTA and CDR2 FQGNSA. Taken from cysteine to phenylalanine, the CDR3 has 15 residues. The kept DNA is CDR3 alone, 45 bases in frame from the first base. Cut back by 5 bases and 0 bases, the V and J ends lie 12 bases apart. The TCR sequence derives from a man younger than 30 in good health. Recombination joined TRBV7-2 with TRBJ2-3; TRBD2 might be the D gene, on 5 matching bases. Material: blood. CDR3 protein: CASSPDYPSTDTQYF. The DNA is TGTGCCAGCAGCCCTGACTACCCTAGCACAGATACGCAGTATTTT.